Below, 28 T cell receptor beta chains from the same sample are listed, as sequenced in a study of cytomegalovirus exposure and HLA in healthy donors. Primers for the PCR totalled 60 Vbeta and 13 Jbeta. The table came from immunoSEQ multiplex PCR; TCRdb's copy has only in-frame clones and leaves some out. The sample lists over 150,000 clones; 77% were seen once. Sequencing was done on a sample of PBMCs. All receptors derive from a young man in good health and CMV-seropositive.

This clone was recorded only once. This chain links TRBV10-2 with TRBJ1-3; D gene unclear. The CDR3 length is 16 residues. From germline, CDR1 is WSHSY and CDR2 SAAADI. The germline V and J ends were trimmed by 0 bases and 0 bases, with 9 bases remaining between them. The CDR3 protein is CASSESPWSSGNTIYF. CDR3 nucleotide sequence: TGCGCCAGCAGTGAGTCGCCCTGGAGCTCTGGAAACACCATATATTTT.

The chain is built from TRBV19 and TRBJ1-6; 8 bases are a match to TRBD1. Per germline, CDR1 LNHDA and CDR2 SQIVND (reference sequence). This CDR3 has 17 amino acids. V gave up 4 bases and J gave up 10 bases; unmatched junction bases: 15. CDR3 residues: CASSTSQGAGIRSPLHF. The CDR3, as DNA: TGTGCCAGTAGTACATCTCAGGGGGCAGGAATAAGGTCACCCCTCCACTTT. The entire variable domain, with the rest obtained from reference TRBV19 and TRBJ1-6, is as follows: DGGITQSPKYLFRKEGQNVTLSCEQNLNHDAMYWYRQDPGQGLRLIYYSQIVNDFQKGDIAEGYSVSREKKESFPLTVTSAQKNPTAFYLCASSTSQGAGIRSPLHFGNGTRLTVT.

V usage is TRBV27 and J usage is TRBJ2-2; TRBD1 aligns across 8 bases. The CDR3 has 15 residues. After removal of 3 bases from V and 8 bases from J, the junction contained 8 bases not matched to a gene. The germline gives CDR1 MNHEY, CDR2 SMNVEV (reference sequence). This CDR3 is CASSLIGTGRGELFF. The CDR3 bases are TGTGCCAGCAGTTTGATAGGGACAGGCAGGGGGGAGCTGTTTTTT.

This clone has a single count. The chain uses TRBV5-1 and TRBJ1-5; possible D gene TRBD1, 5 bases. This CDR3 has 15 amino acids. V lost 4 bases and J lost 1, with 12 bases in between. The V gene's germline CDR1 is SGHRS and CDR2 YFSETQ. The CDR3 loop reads CASSPGGSSNQPQHF. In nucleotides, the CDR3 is TGCGCCAGCAGCCCCGGGGGGAGCAGCAATCAGCCCCAGCATTTT.

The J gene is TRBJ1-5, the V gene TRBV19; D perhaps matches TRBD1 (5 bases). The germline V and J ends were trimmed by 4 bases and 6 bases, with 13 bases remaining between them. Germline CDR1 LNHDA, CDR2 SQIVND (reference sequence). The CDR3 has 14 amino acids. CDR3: CASSKDGQGQPQHF. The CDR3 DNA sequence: TGTGCCAGTAGTAAGGACGGGCAGGGTCAGCCCCAGCATTTT. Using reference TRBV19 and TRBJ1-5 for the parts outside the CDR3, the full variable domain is DGGITQSPKYLFRKEGQNVTLSCEQNLNHDAMYWYRQDPGQGLRLIYYSQIVNDFQKGDIAEGYSVSREKKESFPLTVTSAQKNPTAFYLCASSKDGQGQPQHFGDGTRLSIL.

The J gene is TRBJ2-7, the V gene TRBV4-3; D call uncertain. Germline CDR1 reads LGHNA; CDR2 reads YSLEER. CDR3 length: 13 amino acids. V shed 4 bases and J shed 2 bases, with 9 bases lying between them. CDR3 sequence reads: CASSPSGAYEQYF. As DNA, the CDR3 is TGCGCCAGCAGCCCCTCCGGAGCCTACGAGCAGTACTTC.

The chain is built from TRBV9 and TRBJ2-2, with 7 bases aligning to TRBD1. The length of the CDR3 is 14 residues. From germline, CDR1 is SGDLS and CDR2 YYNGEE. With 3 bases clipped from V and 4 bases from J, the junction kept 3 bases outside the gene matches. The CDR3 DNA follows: TGTGCCAGCAGCGCAACAGGGGTCACCGGGGAGCTGTTTTTT. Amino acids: CASSATGVTGELFF.

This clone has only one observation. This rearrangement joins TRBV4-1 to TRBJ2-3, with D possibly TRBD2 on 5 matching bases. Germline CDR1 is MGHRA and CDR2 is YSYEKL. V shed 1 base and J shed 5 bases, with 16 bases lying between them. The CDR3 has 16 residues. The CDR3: CASSQAASPGEDTQYF. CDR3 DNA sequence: TGCGCCAGCAGCCAAGCGGCCTCCCCCGGGGAAGATACGCAGTATTTT.

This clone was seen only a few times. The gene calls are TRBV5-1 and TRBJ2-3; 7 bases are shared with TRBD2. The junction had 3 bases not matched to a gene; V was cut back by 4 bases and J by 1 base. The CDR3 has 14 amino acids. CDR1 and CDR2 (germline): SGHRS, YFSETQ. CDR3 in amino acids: CASSGRGGTDTQYF. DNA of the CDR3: TGCGCCAGCAGCGGACGGGGGGGCACAGATACGCAGTATTTT.

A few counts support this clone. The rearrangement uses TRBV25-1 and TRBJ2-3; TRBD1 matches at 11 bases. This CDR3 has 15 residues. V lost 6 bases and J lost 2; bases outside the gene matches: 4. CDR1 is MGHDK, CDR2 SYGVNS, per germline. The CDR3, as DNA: TGTGCCAGCAGGAAGGACAGGGGGCCCACAGATACGCAGTATTTT. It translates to CASRKDRGPTDTQYF. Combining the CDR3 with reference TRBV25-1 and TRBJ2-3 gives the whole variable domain EADIYQTPRYLVIGTGKKITLECSQTMGHDKMYWYQQDPGMELHLIHYSYGVNSTEKGDLSSESTVSRIRTEHFPLTLESARPSHTSQYLCASRKDRGPTDTQYFGPGTRLTVL.

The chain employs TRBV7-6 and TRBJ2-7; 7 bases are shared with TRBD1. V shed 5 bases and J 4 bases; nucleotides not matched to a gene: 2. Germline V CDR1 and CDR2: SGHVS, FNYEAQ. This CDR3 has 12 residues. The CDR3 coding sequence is TGTGCCAGCAGCAAACAGGGGTACGAGCAGTACTTC. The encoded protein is CASSKQGYEQYF.

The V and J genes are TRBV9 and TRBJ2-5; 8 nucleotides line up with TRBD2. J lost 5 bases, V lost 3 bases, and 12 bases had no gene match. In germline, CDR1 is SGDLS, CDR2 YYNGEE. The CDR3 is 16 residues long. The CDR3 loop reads CASSAHLSGGEETQYF. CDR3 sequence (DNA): TGTGCCAGCAGCGCCCACCTCAGCGGGGGAGAGGAGACCCAGTACTTC.

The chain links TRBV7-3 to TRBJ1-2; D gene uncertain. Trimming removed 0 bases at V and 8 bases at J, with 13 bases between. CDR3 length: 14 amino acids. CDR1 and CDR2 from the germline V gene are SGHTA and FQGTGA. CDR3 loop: CASSLTGWGEGYTF. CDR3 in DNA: TGTGCCAGCAGCTTAACGGGGTGGGGAGAGGGCTACACCTTC.

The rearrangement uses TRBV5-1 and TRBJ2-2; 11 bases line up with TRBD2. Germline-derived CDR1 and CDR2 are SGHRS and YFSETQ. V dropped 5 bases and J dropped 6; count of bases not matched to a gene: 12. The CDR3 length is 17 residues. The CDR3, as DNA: TGCGCCAGCAGAAAAACTAGCGGGGGCTCGAGGGCCGGGGAGCTGTTTTTT. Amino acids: CASRKTSGGSRAGELFF.

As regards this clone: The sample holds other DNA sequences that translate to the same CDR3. The CDR3 loop reads CASSVGQGYEQYF. The CDR3 nucleotides read TGTGCCAGCAGTGTGGGACAGGGCTACGAGCAGTACTTC. This chain links TRBV2 with TRBJ2-7; 9 nucleotides line up with TRBD1. Trimming removed 4 bases from V and 3 bases from J; junction bases left unmatched: 1. The CDR3 extends over 13 amino acids. Germline V gene data show CDR1 as SNHLY and CDR2 as FYNNEI.

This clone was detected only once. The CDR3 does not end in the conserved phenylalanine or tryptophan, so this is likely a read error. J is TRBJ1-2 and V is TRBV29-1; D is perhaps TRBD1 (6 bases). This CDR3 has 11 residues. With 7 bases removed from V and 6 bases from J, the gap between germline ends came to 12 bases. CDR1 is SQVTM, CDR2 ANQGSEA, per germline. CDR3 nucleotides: TGCAGCGGAGACCAGGGGAATGGCTACACCCTC. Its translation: CSGDQGNGYTL.

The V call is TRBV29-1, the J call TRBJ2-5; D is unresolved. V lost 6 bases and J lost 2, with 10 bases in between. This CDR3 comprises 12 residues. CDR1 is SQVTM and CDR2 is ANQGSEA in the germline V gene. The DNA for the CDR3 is TGCAGCGTGGCGGCATATCAAGAGACCCAGTACTTC. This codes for CSVAAYQETQYF.

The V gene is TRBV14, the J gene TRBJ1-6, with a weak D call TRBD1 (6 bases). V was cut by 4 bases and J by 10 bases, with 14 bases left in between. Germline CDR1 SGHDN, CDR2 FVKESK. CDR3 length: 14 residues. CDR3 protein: CASSRMVRGSPLHF. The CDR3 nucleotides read TGTGCCAGCAGCCGAATGGTCAGGGGCTCACCCCTCCACTTT.

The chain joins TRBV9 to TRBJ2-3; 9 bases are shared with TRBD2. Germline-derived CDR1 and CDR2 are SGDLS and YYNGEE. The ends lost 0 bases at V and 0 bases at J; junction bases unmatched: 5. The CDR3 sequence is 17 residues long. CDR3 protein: CASSVALAGTSTDTQYF. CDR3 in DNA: TGTGCCAGCAGCGTAGCTCTAGCGGGGACTAGCACAGATACGCAGTATTTT.

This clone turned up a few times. The CDR3 nucleotides are TGTGCCAGCAGCTTAGGCCATCTGAACACTGAAGCTTTCTTT. Residues: CASSLGHLNTEAFF. This rearrangement joins TRBV13 to TRBJ1-1; no clear D gene. Between the trimmed V and J ends, which lost 0 bases and 0 bases, there was a span of 5 bases. This CDR3 contains 14 residues. CDR1 is PRHDT, CDR2 FYEKMQ, per germline (reference sequence).

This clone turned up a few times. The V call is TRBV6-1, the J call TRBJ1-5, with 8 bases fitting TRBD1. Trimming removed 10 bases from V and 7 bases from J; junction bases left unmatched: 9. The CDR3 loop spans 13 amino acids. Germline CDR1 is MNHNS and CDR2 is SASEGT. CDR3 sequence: CATRQGAGQPQHF. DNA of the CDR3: TGTGCCACGCGCCAGGGGGCGGGGCAGCCCCAGCATTTT.

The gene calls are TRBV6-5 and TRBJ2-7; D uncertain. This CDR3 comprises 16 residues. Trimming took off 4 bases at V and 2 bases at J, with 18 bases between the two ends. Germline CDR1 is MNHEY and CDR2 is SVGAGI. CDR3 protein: CASSSPIQQSPYEQYF. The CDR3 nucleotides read TGTGCCAGCAGTTCCCCCATTCAACAGTCTCCCTACGAGCAGTACTTC.

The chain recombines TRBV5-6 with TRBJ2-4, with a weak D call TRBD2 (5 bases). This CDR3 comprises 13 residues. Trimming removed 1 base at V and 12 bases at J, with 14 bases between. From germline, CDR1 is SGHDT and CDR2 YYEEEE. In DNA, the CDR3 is TGTGCCAGCAGCTTGTTCGTACAAAGCGGTCAGTACTTC. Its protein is CASSLFVQSGQYF.

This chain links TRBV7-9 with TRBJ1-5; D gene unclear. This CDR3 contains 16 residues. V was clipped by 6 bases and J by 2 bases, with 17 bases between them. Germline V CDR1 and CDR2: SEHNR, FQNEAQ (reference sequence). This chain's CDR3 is CASSLMDSDGNQPQHF. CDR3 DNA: TGTGCCAGCAGTCTTATGGACTCAGACGGCAATCAGCCCCAGCATTTT.

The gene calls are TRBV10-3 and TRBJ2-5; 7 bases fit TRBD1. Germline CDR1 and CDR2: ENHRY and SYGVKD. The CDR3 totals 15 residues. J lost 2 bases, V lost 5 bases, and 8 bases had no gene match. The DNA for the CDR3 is TGTGCCATCAGTTGGCGACAGGGCGGTCAAGAGACCCAGTACTTC. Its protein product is CAISWRQGGQETQYF.

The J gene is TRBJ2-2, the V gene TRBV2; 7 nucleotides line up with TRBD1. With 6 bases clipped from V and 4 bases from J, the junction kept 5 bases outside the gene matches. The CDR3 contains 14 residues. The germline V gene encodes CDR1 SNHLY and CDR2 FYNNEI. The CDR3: CASSFGTATGELFF. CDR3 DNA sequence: TGTGCCAGCAGCTTCGGGACAGCCACCGGGGAGCTGTTTTTT.

CDR3 in amino acids: CASSGTAYGYTF. The CDR3 nucleotides are TGTGCCAGCAGTGGGACAGCATATGGCTACACCTTC. The chain recombines TRBV13 with TRBJ1-2, with 7 bases aligning to TRBD1. V trimming: 6 bases; J trimming: 5 bases; junction bases outside the gene matches: 3. Per germline, CDR1 PRHDT and CDR2 FYEKMQ (reference sequence). The CDR3 runs to 12 residues.

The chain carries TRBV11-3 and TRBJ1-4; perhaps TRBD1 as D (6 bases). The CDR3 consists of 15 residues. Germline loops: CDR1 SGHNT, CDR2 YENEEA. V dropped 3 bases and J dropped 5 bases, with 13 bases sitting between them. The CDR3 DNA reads TGTGCCAGCAGCTTTTCCCGACAGGCCAATGAAAAACTGTTTTTT. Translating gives CASSFSRQANEKLFF.